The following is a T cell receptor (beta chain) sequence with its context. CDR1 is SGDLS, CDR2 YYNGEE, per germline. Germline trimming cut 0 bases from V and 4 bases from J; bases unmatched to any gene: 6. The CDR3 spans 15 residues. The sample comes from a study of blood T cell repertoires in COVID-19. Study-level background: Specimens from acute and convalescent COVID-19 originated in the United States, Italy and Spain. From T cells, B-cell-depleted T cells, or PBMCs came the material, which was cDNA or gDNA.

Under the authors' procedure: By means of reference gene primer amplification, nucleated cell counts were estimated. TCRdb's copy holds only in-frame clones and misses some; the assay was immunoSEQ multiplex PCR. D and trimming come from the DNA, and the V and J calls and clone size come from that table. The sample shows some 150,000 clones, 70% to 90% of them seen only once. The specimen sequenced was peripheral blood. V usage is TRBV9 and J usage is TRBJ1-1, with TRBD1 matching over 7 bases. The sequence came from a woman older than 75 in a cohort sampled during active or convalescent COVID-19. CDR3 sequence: CASSVVGGWTTEAFF. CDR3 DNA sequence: TGTGCCAGCAGCGTAGTAGGGGGCTGGACCACTGAAGCTTTCTTT.